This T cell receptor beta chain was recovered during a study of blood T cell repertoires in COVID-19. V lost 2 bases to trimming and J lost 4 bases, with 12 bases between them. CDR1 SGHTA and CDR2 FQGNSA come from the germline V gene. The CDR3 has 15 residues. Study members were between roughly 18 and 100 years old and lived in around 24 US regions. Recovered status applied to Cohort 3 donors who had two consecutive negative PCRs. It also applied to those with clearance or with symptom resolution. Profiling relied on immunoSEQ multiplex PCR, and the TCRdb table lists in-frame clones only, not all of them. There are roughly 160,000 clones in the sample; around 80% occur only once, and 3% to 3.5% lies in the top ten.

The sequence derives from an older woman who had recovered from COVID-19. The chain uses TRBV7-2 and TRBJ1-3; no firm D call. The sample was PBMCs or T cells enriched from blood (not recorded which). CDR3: CASSLTPSGGNTIYF. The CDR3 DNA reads TGTGCCAGCAGCTTAACCCCGTCGGGGGGAAACACCATATATTTT.